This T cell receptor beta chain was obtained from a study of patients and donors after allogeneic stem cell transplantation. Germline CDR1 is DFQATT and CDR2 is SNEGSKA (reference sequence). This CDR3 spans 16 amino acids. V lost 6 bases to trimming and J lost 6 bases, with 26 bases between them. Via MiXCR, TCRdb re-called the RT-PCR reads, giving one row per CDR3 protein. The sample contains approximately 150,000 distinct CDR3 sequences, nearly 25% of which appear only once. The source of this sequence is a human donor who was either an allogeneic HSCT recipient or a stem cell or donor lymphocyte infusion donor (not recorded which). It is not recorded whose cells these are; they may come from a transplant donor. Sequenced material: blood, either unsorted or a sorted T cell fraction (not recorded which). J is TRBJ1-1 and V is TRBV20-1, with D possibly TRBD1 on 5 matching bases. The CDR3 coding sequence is TGCAGTGCAACACAGAACAGGTTGACGATGGTCGCTGAAGCTTTCTTT. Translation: CSATQNRLTMVAEAFF.